The 30 T cell receptor beta chains given below trace back to one sample, sequenced in a study of T cell responses to AZD1222 COVID-19 vaccine. Sequenced by immunoSEQ multiplex PCR; TCRdb stores in-frame clones only, minus some. The sample includes 150,000 to 180,000 clones, about nine tenths seen only once; the top ten take about 19%. This specimen consisted of peripheral blood, obtained on day 0 of AZD1222 vaccination. The receptors originated from an adult in good health.

CDR3 bases: TGTGCCAGTAGTATAGGGGGGTCCGCTAATGAAAAACTGTTTTTT. It encodes CASSIGGSANEKLFF. The rearrangement links TRBV19 to TRBJ1-4; the D gene is possibly TRBD1 (5 bases). In germline, CDR1 is LNHDA, CDR2 SQIVND (reference sequence). Trimming shortened V by 1 base and J by 3 bases, and 9 bases separated the two germline ends. The CDR3 contains 15 residues.

The chain couples TRBV2 to TRBJ2-3, with D possibly being TRBD2 (7 bases). The CDR3 loop spans 12 amino acids. Germline CDR1 is SNHLY and CDR2 is FYNNEI. V shed 8 bases and J shed 8 bases, with 14 bases lying between them. This CDR3 reads CASSDRGGTQYF. The CDR3 coding sequence is TGTGCCAGCTCCGATAGGGGGGGTACGCAGTATTTT.

The chain uses TRBV5-1 and TRBJ2-3; a weak D match, TRBD2 (6 bases). Looked up from germline, CDR1 is SGHRS and CDR2 is YFSETQ. This CDR3 is built from 16 residues. V was clipped by 0 bases and J by 0 bases, with 11 bases between them. The CDR3 nucleotides are TGCGCCAGCAGCTTGGGGTTAGCGGATAGCACAGATACGCAGTATTTT. This translates into CASSLGLADSTDTQYF.

The chain employs TRBV5-1 and TRBJ2-3; D ambiguous. The CDR3 spans 13 residues. Germline-derived CDR1 and CDR2 are SGHRS and YFSETQ. The V end was cut by 1 base, the J end by 6 bases, with 9 bases between. The DNA of the CDR3 is TGCGCCAGCAGCTTGCCTACTGAGGATACGCAGTATTTT. Translating it yields CASSLPTEDTQYF. The full variable domain, rest sourced from reference TRBV5-1 and TRBJ2-3, is KAGVTQTPRYLIKTRGQQVTLSCSPISGHRSVSWYQQTPGQGLQFLFEYFSETQRNKGNFPGRFSGRQFSNSRSEMNVSTLELGDSALYLCASSLPTEDTQYFGPGTRLTVL.

This clone was seen ten or more times. This sequence joins TRBV7-9 and TRBJ2-1; TRBD1 aligns across 9 bases. Losses at the gene ends were 2 bases for V and 15 bases for J; bases not matched to a gene: 8. This CDR3 has 13 residues. The germline V gene encodes CDR1 SEHNR and CDR2 FQNEAQ (reference sequence). The CDR3 nucleotides read TGTGCCAGCAGCTTATCGACGGACAGGGGAGCGTTCTTC. Encoded protein: CASSLSTDRGAFF.

V is TRBV28 and J is TRBJ2-3, with TRBD2 matching 10 bases. V gave up 11 bases and J gave up 4 bases; unmatched junction bases: 6. The CDR3 sequence is 13 residues long. Looked up from germline, CDR1 is MDHEN and CDR2 is SYDVKM. The CDR3 region is CAYSGGAADTQYF. The DNA of the CDR3 is TGTGCCTACAGCGGGGGGGCCGCAGATACGCAGTATTTT. The complete variable domain, with remaining parts taken from reference TRBV28 and TRBJ2-3, reads DVKVTQSSRYLVKRTGEKVFLECVQDMDHENMFWYRQDPGLGLRLIYFSYDVKMKEKGDIPEGYSVSREKKERFSLILESASTNQTSMYLCAYSGGAADTQYFGPGTRLTVL.

The chain links TRBV7-8 to TRBJ2-3, with D maybe TRBD1 (6 bases). From germline, CDR1 is SGHVS and CDR2 FQNEAQ. The length of the CDR3 is 14 residues. Trimming cost V 6 bases and J 2 bases, with 12 bases left between them. The CDR3 here is CASRIQGTTDTQYF. CDR3 sequence (DNA): TGTGCCAGCAGAATTCAGGGGACCACAGATACGCAGTATTTT.

This chain joins TRBV18 and TRBJ2-3; weak D call: TRBD1 (7 bases). Germline V gene lookup returns CDR1 KGHSH and CDR2 LQKENI. V was cut by 2 bases and J by 3 bases, with 21 bases left in between. CDR3 size: 18 residues. The CDR3 DNA reads TGTGCCAGCTCACCAGTACCCCAGGGGGGAGGCCGGACAGATACGCAGTATTTT. Its translation is CASSPVPQGGGRTDTQYF. Full variable domain (rest looked up from reference TRBV18 and TRBJ2-3): NAGVMQNPRHLVRRRGQEARLRCSPMKGHSHVYWYRQLPEEGLKFMVYLQKENIIDESGMPKERFSAEFPKEGPSILRIQQVVRGDSAAYFCASSPVPQGGGRTDTQYFGPGTRLTVL.

The chain employs TRBV27 and TRBJ1-4; D gene unclear. The CDR3 runs 15 residues. CDR1 is MNHEY, CDR2 SMNVEV, per germline (reference sequence). The ends were cut back, 5 bases at V and 0 bases at J, with 10 bases in the middle. DNA of the CDR3: TGTGCCAGCAGTCCTTTCGGAGCAACTAATGAAAAACTGTTTTTT. Translated, it gives CASSPFGATNEKLFF.

The chain is built from TRBV5-5 and TRBJ1-6; D possibly corresponds to TRBD1 (5 bases). V gave up 0 bases and J gave up 5 bases, with 6 bases separating them. This CDR3 contains 14 residues. CDR1 is SGHKS, CDR2 YYEKEE, per germline (reference sequence). The CDR3 DNA is TGTGCCAGCAGCTTGGAGACAGATAATTCACCCCTCCACTTT. Amino acid sequence: CASSLETDNSPLHF.

The chain employs TRBV10-1 and TRBJ1-1, with D possibly being TRBD1 (5 bases). Between the trimmed V and J ends, which lost 6 bases and 3 bases, there was a span of 11 bases. Germline CDR1 WNHNN, CDR2 SYGVQD (reference sequence). The CDR3 is 13 amino acids. For the CDR3, the DNA is TGCGCCAGCAGCGTGACAGTGGACACTGAAGCTTTCTTT. Residues: CASSVTVDTEAFF.

The chain carries TRBV28 and TRBJ1-1, with TRBD1 matching over 9 bases. The CDR3 is made up of 12 amino acids. V shed 4 bases and J 11 bases; nucleotides not matched to a gene: 5. Germline V lookup: CDR1 MDHEN, CDR2 SYDVKM. CDR3 nucleotide sequence: TGTGCCAGCAGTTCGGGGACAGGGATGGCTTTCTTT. Translation: CASSSGTGMAFF.

V and J are TRBV3-1 (or the pseudogene TRBV3-2) and TRBJ2-7; 9 bases are shared with TRBD1. The CDR3 length is 16 residues. V shed 1 base and J 3 bases; nucleotides not matched to a gene: 7. The germline CDR1 and CDR2 sequences are LGHDT and YNNKEL (reference sequence). Here the CDR3 DNA reads TGTGCCAGCAGCCAAGCAAGGGGACAGGGCCGCTACGAGCAGTACTTC. Encoded protein: CASSQARGQGRYEQYF.

This chain uses TRBV5-4 with TRBJ2-5; a possible D gene is TRBD1 (6 bases). CDR1 is SGHNT, CDR2 YYREEE, per germline (reference sequence). Trimming removed 3 bases at V and 4 bases at J, with 13 bases between. The CDR3 is made up of 14 amino acids. The CDR3 coding sequence is TGTGCCAGCAGCTCAAGGACAGTTGGAGAGACCCAGTACTTC. Its protein is CASSSRTVGETQYF.

The rearrangement joins TRBV21-1 to TRBJ1-3. TRBV21-1 is a known pseudogene. The CDR3 covers 15 residues. The CDR3 is CASSTRRGSGNTIYF. CDR3 in DNA: TGTGCCAGCAGCACCAGGAGGGGCTCTGGAAACACCATATATTTT.

The sample holds one count of this clone. The chain carries TRBV11-2 and TRBJ1-5, with D hard to call. The CDR3 covers 14 residues. V lost 1 base and J 4 bases, leaving 8 bases between the germline ends. From germline, CDR1 is SGHAT and CDR2 FQNNGV. The CDR3 DNA reads as TGTGCCAGCAGCTTAGGAGGTCATAATCAGCCCCAGCATTTT. Protein product: CASSLGGHNQPQHF. Based on the CDR3 plus reference TRBV11-2 and TRBJ1-5, the full variable domain is EAGVAQSPRYKIIEKRQSVAFWCNPISGHATLYWYQQILGQGPKLLIQFQNNGVVDDSQLPKDRFSAERLKGVDSTLKIQPAKLEDSAVYLCASSLGGHNQPQHFGDGTRLSIL.

The rearrangement joins TRBV2 to TRBJ2-2, with 9 bases aligning to TRBD1. Per germline, CDR1 SNHLY and CDR2 FYNNEI. The CDR3 contains 14 residues. Trimming cost V 6 bases and J 4 bases; bases outside gene matches: 3. The CDR3 DNA reads as TGTGCCAGCAGATTGACAGGGGGCACCGGGGAGCTGTTTTTT. The encoded protein is CASRLTGGTGELFF.

This chain uses TRBV6-5 with TRBJ1-1; maybe TRBD1 (6 bases). The ends were cut back, 4 bases at V and 2 bases at J, with 11 bases in the middle. This CDR3 is built from 14 residues. Germline-derived CDR1 and CDR2 are MNHEY and SVGAGI. The CDR3 bases are TGTGCCAGCAGTTTAGGGGACACCAACACTGAAGCTTTCTTT. Amino acids: CASSLGDTNTEAFF.

The chain joins TRBV6-5 to TRBJ1-6; possible D gene TRBD1, 6 bases. Germline V CDR1 and CDR2: MNHEY, SVGAGI. Trimming shortened V by 6 bases and J by 5 bases, and 11 bases separated the two germline ends. The CDR3 loop spans 14 amino acids. The CDR3 region is CASRLGGDNSPLHF. Written as DNA, the CDR3 is TGTGCCAGCAGGTTGGGGGGCGATAATTCACCCCTCCACTTT.

This chain joins TRBV5-6 and TRBJ2-1, with D uncertain. Per germline, CDR1 SGHDT and CDR2 YYEEEE. This CDR3 is built from 15 residues. Trimming cost V 0 bases and J 0 bases, with 7 bases left between them. The chain's CDR3 is CASSLVASSYNEQFF. DNA for the CDR3: TGTGCCAGCAGCTTGGTCGCAAGCTCCTACAATGAGCAGTTCTTC.

The CDR3 is CATSATGRDEKLFF. The CDR3 DNA reads as TGTGCCACCAGCGCGACAGGGAGGGATGAAAAACTGTTTTTT. The rearrangement joins TRBV15 to TRBJ1-4; 7 nucleotides line up with TRBD1. This CDR3 contains 14 residues. Germline CDR1 reads LNHNV; CDR2 reads YYDKDF (reference sequence). J lost 6 bases, V lost 5 bases, and 6 bases had no gene match.

This clone has only a few counts. The V call is TRBV4-1, the J call TRBJ1-1, with 7 nucleotides matching TRBD1. The CDR3 is 15 amino acids. Germline V gene data show CDR1 as MGHRA and CDR2 as YSYEKL. The V segment lost 4 bases and the J segment 1 base; nucleotides outside the gene matches: 6. The CDR3 region has the DNA TGCGCCAGCAGCCCACGGGGGACAGCGAACACTGAAGCTTTCTTT. It yields the protein CASSPRGTANTEAFF.

The count of this clone is one. This sequence joins TRBV5-4 and TRBJ2-1; TRBD1 aligns across 8 bases. Germline trimming cut 4 bases from V and 5 bases from J; bases unmatched to any gene: 8. The CDR3 runs to 15 residues. Germline-derived CDR1 and CDR2 are SGHNT and YYREEE (reference sequence). The CDR3 reads CASSQVRDRNNEQFF. CDR3 nucleotides: TGTGCCAGCAGCCAAGTACGGGACAGGAACAATGAGCAGTTCTTC.

V gene TRBV4-1 combines with J gene TRBJ1-1; no clear D. CDR1 is MGHRA and CDR2 is YSYEKL in the germline V gene. CDR3 length: 14 amino acids. V lost 0 bases and J 1 base, leaving 6 bases between the germline ends. CDR3 nucleotides: TGCGCCAGCAGCCAAGAGCGGGGGAACACTGAAGCTTTCTTT. It translates to CASSQERGNTEAFF.

The CDR3 region is CASRRGQGAYPYEQYF. CDR3 nucleotides: TGCGCCAGCAGACGCGGACAGGGGGCATATCCCTACGAGCAGTACTTC. The V call is TRBV10-1, the J call TRBJ2-7, with TRBD1 matching over 11 bases. The germline gives CDR1 WNHNN, CDR2 SYGVQD (reference sequence). The CDR3 is 16 residues long. V lost 6 bases, J lost 2 bases, and 9 bases stayed unmatched.

The chain combines TRBV2 with TRBJ1-2, with D possibly TRBD1 on 6 matching bases. Trimming took 6 bases from V and 8 from J, leaving 16 bases between them. Germline V gene lookup returns CDR1 SNHLY and CDR2 FYNNEI. The CDR3 has 13 amino acids. CDR3 sequence (DNA): TGTGCCAGCAGGGCCAGGGGAGCATTGGGCTACACCTTC. Translation: CASRARGALGYTF.

V usage is TRBV19 and J usage is TRBJ2-1; 9 positions match TRBD2. Germline-derived CDR1 and CDR2 are LNHDA and SQIVND (reference sequence). The trim removed 0 bases at V and 4 bases at J, leaving 4 bases unmatched. The CDR3 totals 16 residues. CDR3 bases: TGTGCCAGTAGTATAGATCGAAGCGGGAGGTACAATGAGCAGTTCTTC. Translated, it gives CASSIDRSGRYNEQFF.

The chain uses TRBV10-3 and TRBJ1-4; the match to TRBD1 covers 7 bases. The germline V gene has CDR1 ENHRY and CDR2 SYGVKD. After removal of 2 bases from V and 8 bases from J, the junction contained 8 bases not matched to a gene. CDR3 length: 15 amino acids. The CDR3 region has the DNA TGTGCCATCAGTGAGAGGACAGCGGGACAGGAAAAACTGTTTTTT. Its translation is CAISERTAGQEKLFF.

The V gene is TRBV10-3, the J gene TRBJ1-1, with TRBD1 matching 7 bases. This CDR3 is built from 14 residues. V lost 0 bases to trimming and J lost 4 bases; unmatched junction nucleotides: 2. The germline CDR1 and CDR2 sequences are ENHRY and SYGVKD. CDR3 region: CAISESAGGTEAFF. Written as DNA, the CDR3 is TGTGCCATCAGTGAGTCGGCAGGGGGCACTGAAGCTTTCTTT.

This chain uses TRBV28 with TRBJ1-5, with 7 bases identical to TRBD1. V lost 6 bases and J lost 3; bases outside the gene matches: 5. Germline CDR1 and CDR2: MDHEN and SYDVKM. CDR3 length: 14 amino acids. The CDR3 reads CASRVTGINQPQHF. As DNA, the CDR3 is TGTGCCAGCAGGGTGACAGGGATCAATCAGCCCCAGCATTTT. Variable domain in full (rest from reference TRBV28 and TRBJ1-5): DVKVTQSSRYLVKRTGEKVFLECVQDMDHENMFWYRQDPGLGLRLIYFSYDVKMKEKGDIPEGYSVSREKKERFSLILESASTNQTSMYLCASRVTGINQPQHFGDGTRLSIL.